Listed below are T cell receptor beta chains from one sample, sequenced in a study of neurological immune-mediated disorders. TCRdb used MiXCR to reprocess the 5' RACE reads, holding one entry per CDR3 protein. The top ten clones hold 4.6% of a sample with 55,000 to 75,000 distinct CDR3 sequences, around 15% of them seen once. Sequenced material: PBMCs. The receptors here all came from a female donor with HTLV-1-associated myelopathy (HAM/TSP). Both conserved end residues are trimmed from each CDR3. Each record gives: J gene, V gene, CDR3 protein.

j_gene: TRBJ2-7
v_gene: TRBV10-2
CDR3aa: ASSESGTTAGEQY

j_gene: TRBJ2-3
v_gene: TRBV10-1
CDR3aa: ASSELGRGTDTQY

j_gene: TRBJ1-4
v_gene: TRBV2
CDR3aa: ASSERVRSEKLF

j_gene: TRBJ2-2
v_gene: TRBV25-1
CDR3aa: ASSEWGGPGELF

j_gene: TRBJ1-5
v_gene: TRBV28
CDR3aa: ASSLTGFTNQPQH

j_gene: TRBJ2-7
v_gene: TRBV6-5
CDR3aa: ASRRDGGYEQY

j_gene: TRBJ2-2
v_gene: TRBV11-2
CDR3aa: ASGGEGANTGELF

j_gene: TRBJ2-1
v_gene: TRBV20-1
CDR3aa: SVRTSPGTYNEQF

j_gene: TRBJ2-3
v_gene: TRBV10-3
CDR3aa: AISPDRDSDTQY

j_gene: TRBJ2-1
v_gene: TRBV9
CDR3aa: ASTIGGTGVNEQF

j_gene: TRBJ2-3
v_gene: TRBV7-2
CDR3aa: ASSDISGSSTDTQY

j_gene: TRBJ2-5
v_gene: TRBV10-2
CDR3aa: ASSERLAGETQY

j_gene: TRBJ2-3
v_gene: TRBV12-5
CDR3aa: ASTSANTDTQY

j_gene: TRBJ2-1
v_gene: TRBV4-2
CDR3aa: ASSQGGGRVSSYNEQF

j_gene: TRBJ2-2
v_gene: TRBV7-3
CDR3aa: AGSPSGGPSTGELF

j_gene: TRBJ2-1
v_gene: TRBV20-1
CDR3aa: SARPLDSGYNEQF

j_gene: TRBJ2-1
v_gene: TRBV5-5
CDR3aa: ASSLGRVAGGPGEQF

j_gene: TRBJ2-3
v_gene: TRBV5-5
CDR3aa: ASSQDTDTQY

j_gene: TRBJ1-4
v_gene: TRBV5-1
CDR3aa: ASSKSTLAGGEKLF

j_gene: TRBJ2-1
v_gene: TRBV5-1
CDR3aa: ASCSGACSEQF

j_gene: TRBJ2-7
v_gene: TRBV5-6
CDR3aa: ASSPPGFSYEQY

j_gene: TRBJ1-2
v_gene: TRBV12-3/TRBV12-4
CDR3aa: ASTSIDRVKDGYT

j_gene: TRBJ1-1
v_gene: TRBV5-5
CDR3aa: ASSFFSMGDTEAF

j_gene: TRBJ2-1
v_gene: TRBV18
CDR3aa: ASSPGTSGRANEQF

j_gene: TRBJ2-5
v_gene: TRBV6-5
CDR3aa: ASSYNPGLEAETQY

j_gene: TRBJ1-5
v_gene: TRBV18
CDR3aa: ASSPGTGASQPQH

j_gene: TRBJ1-2
v_gene: TRBV5-1
CDR3aa: ASSLEGTNNYGYT

j_gene: TRBJ2-5
v_gene: TRBV20-1
CDR3aa: SARPGQPHETQY

j_gene: TRBJ2-1
v_gene: TRBV11-2
CDR3aa: ASSLVGHCL

j_gene: TRBJ2-2
v_gene: TRBV27
CDR3aa: ASSGRDTGELF

j_gene: TRBJ1-1
v_gene: TRBV3-1
CDR3aa: ASSQAGRVTEAF

j_gene: TRBJ1-6
v_gene: TRBV12-3/TRBV12-4
CDR3aa: ASSLNFRAGQNNSPLH

j_gene: TRBJ2-3
v_gene: TRBV20-1
CDR3aa: SATRVRGTSTDTQY

j_gene: TRBJ2-1
v_gene: TRBV5-1
CDR3aa: ASSPFSGGAEQF

j_gene: TRBJ2-7
v_gene: TRBV28
CDR3aa: ASRDLAYEQY

j_gene: TRBJ2-3
v_gene: TRBV20-1
CDR3aa: SARDYSTQY

j_gene: TRBJ2-3
v_gene: TRBV20-1
CDR3aa: SATSTGQGTTDTQY

j_gene: TRBJ2-2
v_gene: TRBV20-1
CDR3aa: SAREPGARKTGELF

j_gene: TRBJ1-1
v_gene: TRBV24-1
CDR3aa: ATSDTRTGNTEAF

j_gene: TRBJ1-2
v_gene: TRBV6-2/TRBV6-3
CDR3aa: ASSDNRGYT

j_gene: TRBJ1-2
v_gene: TRBV6-2/TRBV6-3
CDR3aa: ASSAWDYSTYGYT